This T cell receptor beta chain was recorded in a study of blood T cell repertoires in COVID-19. This CDR3 has 16 residues. Germline values: CDR1 SNHLY, CDR2 FYNNEI. Between the trimmed V and J ends, which lost 5 bases and 0 bases, there was a span of 16 bases. TCRdb keeps only in-frame clones here, not all; method: immunoSEQ multiplex PCR. The data hold 98,000 or so clones, with about 83% observed a single time. This TCR was sampled from a woman aged 70 to 79 with acute or convalescent COVID-19. Input material: peripheral blood. The chain is built from TRBV2 and TRBJ1-1, with unresolved D. For the CDR3, the DNA is TGTGCCAGCAGTCGTGGGCTGGGAGGACTGAACACTGAAGCTTTCTTT. Residues: CASSRGLGGLNTEAFF.